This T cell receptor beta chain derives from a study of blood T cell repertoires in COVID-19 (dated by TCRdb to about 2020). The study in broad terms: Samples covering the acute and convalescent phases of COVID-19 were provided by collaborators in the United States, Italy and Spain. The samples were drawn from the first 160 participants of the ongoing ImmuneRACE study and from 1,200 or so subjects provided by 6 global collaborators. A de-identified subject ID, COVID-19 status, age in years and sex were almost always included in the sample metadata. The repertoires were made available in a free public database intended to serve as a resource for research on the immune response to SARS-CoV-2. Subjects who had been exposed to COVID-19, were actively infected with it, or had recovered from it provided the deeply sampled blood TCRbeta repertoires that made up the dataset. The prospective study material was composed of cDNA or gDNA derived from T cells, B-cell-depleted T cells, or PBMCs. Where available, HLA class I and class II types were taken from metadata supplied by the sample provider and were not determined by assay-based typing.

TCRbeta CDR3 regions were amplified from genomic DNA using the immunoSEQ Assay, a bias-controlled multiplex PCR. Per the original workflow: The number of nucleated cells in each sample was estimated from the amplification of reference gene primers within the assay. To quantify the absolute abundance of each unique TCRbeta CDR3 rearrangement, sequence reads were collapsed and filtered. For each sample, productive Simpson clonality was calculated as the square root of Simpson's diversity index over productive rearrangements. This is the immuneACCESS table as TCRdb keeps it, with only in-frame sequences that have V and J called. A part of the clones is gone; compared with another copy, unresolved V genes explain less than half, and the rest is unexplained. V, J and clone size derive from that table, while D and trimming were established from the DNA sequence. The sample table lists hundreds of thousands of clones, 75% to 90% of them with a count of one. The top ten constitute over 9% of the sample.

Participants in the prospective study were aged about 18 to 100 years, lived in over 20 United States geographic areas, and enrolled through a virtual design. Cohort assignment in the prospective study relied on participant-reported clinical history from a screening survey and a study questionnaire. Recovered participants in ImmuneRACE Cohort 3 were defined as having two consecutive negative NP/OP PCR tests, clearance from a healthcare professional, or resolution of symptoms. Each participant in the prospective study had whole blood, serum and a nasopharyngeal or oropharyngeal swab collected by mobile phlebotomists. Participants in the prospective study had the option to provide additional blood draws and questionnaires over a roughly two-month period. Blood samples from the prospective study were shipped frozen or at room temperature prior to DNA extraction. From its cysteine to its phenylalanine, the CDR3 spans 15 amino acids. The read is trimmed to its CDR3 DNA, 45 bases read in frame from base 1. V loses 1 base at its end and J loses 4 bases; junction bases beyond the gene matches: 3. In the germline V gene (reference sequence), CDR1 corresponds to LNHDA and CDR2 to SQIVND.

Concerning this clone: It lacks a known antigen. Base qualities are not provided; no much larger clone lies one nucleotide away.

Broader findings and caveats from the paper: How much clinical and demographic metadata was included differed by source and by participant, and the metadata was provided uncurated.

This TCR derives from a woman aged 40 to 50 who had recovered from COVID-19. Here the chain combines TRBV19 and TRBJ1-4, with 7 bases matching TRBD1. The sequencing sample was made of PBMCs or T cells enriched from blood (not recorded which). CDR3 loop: CASSIGGTDNEKLFF. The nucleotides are TGTGCCAGTAGTATAGGAGGGACAGATAATGAAAAACTGTTTTTT.